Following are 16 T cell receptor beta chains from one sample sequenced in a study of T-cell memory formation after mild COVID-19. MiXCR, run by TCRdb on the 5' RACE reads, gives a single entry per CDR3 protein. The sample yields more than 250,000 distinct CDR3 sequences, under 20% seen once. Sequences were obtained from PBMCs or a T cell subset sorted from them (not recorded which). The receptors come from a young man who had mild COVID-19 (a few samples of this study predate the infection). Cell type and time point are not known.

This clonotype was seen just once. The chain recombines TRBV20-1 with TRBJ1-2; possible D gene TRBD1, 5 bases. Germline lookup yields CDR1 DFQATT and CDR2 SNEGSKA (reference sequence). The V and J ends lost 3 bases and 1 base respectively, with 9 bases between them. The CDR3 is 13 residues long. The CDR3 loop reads CSASTGSNYGYTF. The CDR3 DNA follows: TGCAGTGCTAGTACAGGAAGTAACTATGGCTACACCTTC.

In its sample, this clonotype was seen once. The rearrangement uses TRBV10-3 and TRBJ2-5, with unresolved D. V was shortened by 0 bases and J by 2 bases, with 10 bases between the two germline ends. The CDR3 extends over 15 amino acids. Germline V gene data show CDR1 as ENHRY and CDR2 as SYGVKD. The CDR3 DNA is TGTGCCATCAGTGAGTCGTTAACTATACAAGAGACCCAGTACTTC. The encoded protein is CAISESLTIQETQYF.

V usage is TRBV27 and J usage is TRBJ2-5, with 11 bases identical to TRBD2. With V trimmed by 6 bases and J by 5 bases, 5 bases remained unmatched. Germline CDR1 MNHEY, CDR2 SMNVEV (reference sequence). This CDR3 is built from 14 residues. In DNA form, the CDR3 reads TGTGCCAGCAGCCTAGCGGGGGGTAGTGAGACCCAGTACTTC. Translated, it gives CASSLAGGSETQYF.

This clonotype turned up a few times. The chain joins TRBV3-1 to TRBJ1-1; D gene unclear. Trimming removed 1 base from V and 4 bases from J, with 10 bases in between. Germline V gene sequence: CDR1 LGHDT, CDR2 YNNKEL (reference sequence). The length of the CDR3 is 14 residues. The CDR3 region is CASSQGPFATEAFF. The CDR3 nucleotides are TGTGCCAGCAGCCAAGGGCCTTTCGCCACTGAAGCTTTCTTT.

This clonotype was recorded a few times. CDR3 DNA: TGTGCCAGCAGCTCAGGGGGCGCTGAAGCTTTCTTT. The encoded protein is CASSSGGAEAFF. The chain uses TRBV6-5 and TRBJ1-1; the match to TRBD1 covers 8 bases. The CDR3 has 12 amino acids. V dropped 6 bases and J dropped 6; count of bases not matched to a gene: 3. Germline V gene lookup returns CDR1 MNHEY and CDR2 SVGAGI.

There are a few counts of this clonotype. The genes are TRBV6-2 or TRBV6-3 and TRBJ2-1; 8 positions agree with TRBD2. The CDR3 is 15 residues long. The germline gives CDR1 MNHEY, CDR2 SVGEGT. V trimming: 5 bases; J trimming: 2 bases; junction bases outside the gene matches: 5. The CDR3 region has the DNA TGTGCCAGCAGTCGGAATAGCGGGGCCTACAATGAGCAGTTCTTC. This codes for CASSRNSGAYNEQFF.

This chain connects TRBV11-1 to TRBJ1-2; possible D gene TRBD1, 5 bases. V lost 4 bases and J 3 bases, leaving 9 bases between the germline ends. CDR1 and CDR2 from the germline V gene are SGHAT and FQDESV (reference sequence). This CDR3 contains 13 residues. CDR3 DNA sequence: TGTGCCAGCAGCTCAAGGGACGACTATGGCTACACCTTC. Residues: CASSSRDDYGYTF. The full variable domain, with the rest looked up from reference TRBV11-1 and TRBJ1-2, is EAEVAQSPRYKITEKSQAVAFWCDPISGHATLYWYRQILGQGPELLVQFQDESVVDDSQLPKDRFSAERLKGVDSTLKIQPAELGDSAMYLCASSSRDDYGYTFGSGTRLTVV.

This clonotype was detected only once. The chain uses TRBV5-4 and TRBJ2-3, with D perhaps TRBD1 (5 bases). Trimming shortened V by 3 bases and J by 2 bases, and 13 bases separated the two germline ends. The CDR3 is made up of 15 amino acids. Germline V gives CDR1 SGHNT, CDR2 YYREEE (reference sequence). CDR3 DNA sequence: TGTGCCAGCAGCTGGGGCGGAAAACCCACAGATACGCAGTATTTT. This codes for CASSWGGKPTDTQYF.

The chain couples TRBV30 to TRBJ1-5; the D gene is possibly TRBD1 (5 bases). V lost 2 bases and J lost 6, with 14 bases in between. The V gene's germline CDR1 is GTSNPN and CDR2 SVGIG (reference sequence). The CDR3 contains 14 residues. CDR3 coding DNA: TGTGCCTGGAGTAACCGGGGCGGAGGTCAGCCCCAGCATTTT. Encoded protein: CAWSNRGGGQPQHF. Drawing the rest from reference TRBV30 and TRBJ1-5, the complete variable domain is SQTIHQWPATLVQPVGSPLSLECTVEGTSNPNLYWYRQAAGRGLQLLFYSVGIGQISSEVPQNLSASRPQDRQFILSSKKLLLSDSGFYLCAWSNRGGGQPQHFGDGTRLSIL.

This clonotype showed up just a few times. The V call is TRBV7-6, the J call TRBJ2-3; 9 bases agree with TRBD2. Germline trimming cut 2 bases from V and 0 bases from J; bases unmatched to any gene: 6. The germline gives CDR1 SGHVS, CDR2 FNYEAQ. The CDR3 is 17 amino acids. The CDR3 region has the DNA TGTGCCAGCAGCTTACACCTTAGCGGGGGTAGCACAGATACGCAGTATTTT. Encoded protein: CASSLHLSGGSTDTQYF.

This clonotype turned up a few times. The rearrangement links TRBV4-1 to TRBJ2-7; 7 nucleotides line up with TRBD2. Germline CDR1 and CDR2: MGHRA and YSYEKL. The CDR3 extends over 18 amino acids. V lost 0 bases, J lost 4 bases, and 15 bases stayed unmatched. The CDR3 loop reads CASSQDEGLITIGYEQYF. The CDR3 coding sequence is TGCGCCAGCAGCCAAGACGAGGGACTAATTACAATCGGGTACGAGCAGTACTTC.

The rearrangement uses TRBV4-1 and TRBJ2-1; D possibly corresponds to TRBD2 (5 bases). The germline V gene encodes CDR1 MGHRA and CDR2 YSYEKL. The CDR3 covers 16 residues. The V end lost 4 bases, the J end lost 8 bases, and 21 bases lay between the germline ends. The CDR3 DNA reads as TGCGCCAGCAGCCGCCTCCGGCGGGCCCCCCACCATGAGCAGTTCTTC. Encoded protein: CASSRLRRAPHHEQFF.

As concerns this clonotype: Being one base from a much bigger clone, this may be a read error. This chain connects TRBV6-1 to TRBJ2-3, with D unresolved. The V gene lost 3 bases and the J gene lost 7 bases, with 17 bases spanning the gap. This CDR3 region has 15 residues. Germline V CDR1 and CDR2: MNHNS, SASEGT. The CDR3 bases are TGTGCCAGCAGTGAGACCGGCAGCTTGAGGAATACGCAGTATTTT. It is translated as CASSETGSLRNTQYF.

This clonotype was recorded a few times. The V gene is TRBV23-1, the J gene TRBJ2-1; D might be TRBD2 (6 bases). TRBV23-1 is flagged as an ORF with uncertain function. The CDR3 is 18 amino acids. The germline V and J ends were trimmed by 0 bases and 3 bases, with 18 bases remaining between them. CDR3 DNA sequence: TGCGCCAGCAGTCAATCTCAGGCGGGACGGGAAAACTACAATGAGCAGTTCTTC. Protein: CASSQSQAGRENYNEQFF.

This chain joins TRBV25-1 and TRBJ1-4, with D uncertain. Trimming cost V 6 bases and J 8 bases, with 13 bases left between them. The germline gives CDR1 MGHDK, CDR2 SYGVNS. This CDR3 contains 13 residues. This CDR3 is CASRGPGGEKLFF. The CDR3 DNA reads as TGTGCCAGCAGAGGCCCGGGTGGGGAAAAACTGTTTTTT.

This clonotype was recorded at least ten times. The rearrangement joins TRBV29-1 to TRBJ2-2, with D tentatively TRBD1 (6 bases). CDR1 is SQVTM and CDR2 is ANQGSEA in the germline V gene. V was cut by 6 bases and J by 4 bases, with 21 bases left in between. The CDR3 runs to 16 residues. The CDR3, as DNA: TGCAGCGTCGCCGGGCTTGGGGGCCGGTTCACCGGGGAGCTGTTTTTT. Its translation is CSVAGLGGRFTGELFF.